A selection of T cell receptor beta chains follows, all from one sample in a study of cytomegalovirus exposure and HLA in healthy donors. Produced via immunoSEQ multiplex PCR; TCRdb's table is partial and in-frame only. The sample includes 100,000 or so clones, about four fifths of them seen just once. Sequenced input: PBMCs. The receptors here all came from a man aged 25-45 years in good health and CMV-seronegative. CDR3s include the opening cysteine and the closing phenylalanine or tryptophan. D genes are given only for firm matches. For some rows the clone size is stated as once, few or many, or as a class when expanded; others skip it.

NA TRBJ2-1 TRBD2 TRBV6-6 14 TGTGCCAGCAGGTCTAGCGGGAGCTGGAATGAGCAGTTCTTC CASRSSGSWNEQFF
NA TRBJ2-5 NA TRBV9 14 TGTGCCAGCAGCGTAGGTTGGGGACTCGAGACCCAGTACTTC CASSVGWGLETQYF
NA TRBJ1-1 NA TRBV28 13 TGTGCCAGCAGGGAACAGGGGAACACTGAAGCTTTCTTT CASREQGNTEAFF
NA TRBJ1-1 TRBD1 TRBV2 16 TGTGCCAGCAGAGACACAGGGGTCTCACCGAACACTGAAGCTTTCTTT CASRDTGVSPNTEAFF
NA TRBJ2-7 TRBD1 TRBV6-1 15 TGTGCCAGCAGATTAACCACCGGGACAGGGGAGCTACAGTACTTC CASRLTTGTGELQYF
NA TRBJ1-1 NA TRBV6-5 14 TGTGCCAGCAGCCTACAAGAGGGGAACACTGAAGCTTTCTTT CASSLQEGNTEAFF
once TRBJ2-7 TRBD1 TRBV5-8 16 TGTGCCAGCAGCTCCGACAGGGTGCGACCTCGGGGCGAGCAGTACTTC CASSSDRVRPRGEQYF
NA TRBJ2-1 NA TRBV30 11 TGTGCCTGGAAGGAGTACAATGAGCAGTTCTTC CAWKEYNEQFF
NA TRBJ1-2 TRBD1 TRBV15 16 TGTGCCACCAGCAAGAGGGTGGGACAGATTAACTATGGCTACACCTTC CATSKRVGQINYGYTF
NA TRBJ2-5 NA TRBV14 14 TGTGCCAGCAGCCATGTAAGCGGCTCGGAGACCCAGTACTTC CASSHVSGSETQYF
NA TRBJ1-1 NA TRBV10-3 15 TGTGCCATCAGTGAGTCGTCCGGGGAGGGGGCTGAAGCTTTCTTT CAISESSGEGAEAFF
NA TRBJ2-7 TRBD2 TRBV25-1 13 TGTGCCAGCACTATCGGGACTAACAGCGAGCAGTACTTC CASTIGTNSEQYF
NA TRBJ2-7 NA TRBV23-1 13 TGCGCCAGCAGTCCAGGAAAAAGGGGCGAGCAGTACTTC CASSPGKRGEQYF
NA TRBJ1-2 NA TRBV5-4 13 TGTGCCAGCAGCTTGGTTACAGACTATGGCTACACCTTC CASSLVTDYGYTF
few TRBJ1-1 NA TRBV6-5 14 TGTGCCAGCAGATCAGGGGATTCGAACACTGAAGCTTTCTTT CASRSGDSNTEAFF
NA TRBJ1-2 TRBD1 TRBV7-6 13 TGTGCCAGCAGCTCGACAGGGGATTATGGCTACACCTTC CASSSTGDYGYTF
NA TRBJ2-1 NA TRBV27 13 TGTGCCAGCAGTAGGAGTGACTACAATGAGCAGTTCTTC CASSRSDYNEQFF
once TRBJ1-5 NA TRBV18 17 TGTGCCAGCTCCTCGGGTACGATCCTCCCCGGCAATCAGCCCCAGCATTTT CASSSGTILPGNQPQHF
NA TRBJ1-2 TRBD1 TRBV6-1 14 TGTGCCACCATAGCACAGGGGGTTTACTATGGCTACACCTTC CATIAQGVYYGYTF
NA TRBJ1-1 NA TRBV27 14 TGTGCCAGCAGTTTCTCGGGGTCTAACACTGAAGCTTTCTTT CASSFSGSNTEAFF
NA TRBJ2-3 NA TRBV11-2 15 TGTGCCAGCAGCTTGTTACAGGGAGAGTCAGATACGCAGTATTTT CASSLLQGESDTQYF
NA TRBJ1-6 TRBD1 TRBV9 18 TGTGCCAGCAGCGGAGCGACAGGGGCGACCGGGGATAATTCACCCCTCCACTTT CASSGATGATGDNSPLHF
once TRBJ1-3 NA TRBV9 15 TGTGCCAGCAGCGTAGAGCAATCCTCTGGAAACACCATATATTTT CASSVEQSSGNTIYF
NA TRBJ1-2 TRBD1 TRBV5-6 16 TGTGCCAGCAGCTTTTCGGGACAGGGGATGAGTTATGGCTACACCTTC CASSFSGQGMSYGYTF
NA TRBJ2-7 NA TRBV27 14 TGTGCCAGCAGTCAAACACAGGGCTCCTACGAGCAGTACTTC CASSQTQGSYEQYF
NA TRBJ2-5 NA TRBV18 14 TGTGCCAGCTCACCACCAAACGCCAGGGAGACCCAGTACTTC CASSPPNARETQYF
NA TRBJ2-3 TRBD1 TRBV30 15 TGTGCCTGGAACAAAGGACAGGGACCAACAGATACGCAGTATTTT CAWNKGQGPTDTQYF
NA TRBJ2-1 TRBD2 TRBV5-1 15 TGCGCCAGCAGCTTGCGAGCGGGAAGGGACAATGAGCAGTTCTTC CASSLRAGRDNEQFF
NA TRBJ2-7 NA TRBV28 15 TGTGCCAGCAGTTTACGAGGACAGTTCTTCCACGAGCAGTACTTC CASSLRGQFFHEQYF
NA TRBJ2-1 TRBD2 TRBV11-3 14 TGTGCCAGCAGCGAGCGGGGGGGCGTCAATGAGCAGTTCTTC CASSERGGVNEQFF
NA TRBJ2-3 NA TRBV5-4 14 TGTGCCAGCAGCCCCGGGTCTTATACAGATACGCAGTATTTT CASSPGSYTDTQYF
NA TRBJ2-7 TRBD2 TRBV18 17 TGTGCCAGCTCACCAAATAGGCTAGCGGGAGGCCTTAGCGAGCAGTACTTC CASSPNRLAGGLSEQYF
NA TRBJ1-1 NA TRBV5-1 14 TGCGCCAGCAACAGGGTCGGCGACAACACTGAAGCTTTCTTT CASNRVGDNTEAFF
once TRBJ1-5 NA TRBV9 14 TGTGCCAGCAGCGTAGAAGGGCGGGGTCAGCCCCAGCATTTT CASSVEGRGQPQHF
NA TRBJ1-2 NA TRBV5-4 15 TGTGCCAGCAGCACGAGGGTGCCTTTGGGGTATGGCTACACCTTC CASSTRVPLGYGYTF
NA TRBJ2-3 TRBD2 TRBV11-2 18 TGTGCCAGCAGCTTGGACGGGTTAGCGGGAGGGAGCACAGATACGCAGTATTTT CASSLDGLAGGSTDTQYF